The 29 T cell receptor beta chains reported below all come from one sample, sequenced in a study of T-cell memory formation after mild COVID-19. TCRdb reprocessed the 5' RACE reads with MiXCR, giving one entry per CDR3 protein. The data contain about 130,000 distinct CDR3 sequences, roughly 6.2% of them singletons. Sequencing was performed on PBMCs or a T cell subset sorted from them (not recorded which). The receptors were gathered from an adult woman who had mild COVID-19 (a few samples of this study predate the infection). Cell type and time point are not known.

In DNA, the CDR3 is TGTGCCATCAGTGAGTCGGGGGCGGGAGAGGTTTACAATGAGCAGTTCTTC. Amino acid sequence: CAISESGAGEVYNEQFF. The chain has TRBV10-3 and TRBJ2-1, with TRBD2 as a possible D gene (7 bases). The CDR3 runs to 17 residues. Trimming cost V 0 bases and J 4 bases, with 16 bases left between them. CDR1 ENHRY and CDR2 SYGVKD come from the germline V gene.

The chain uses TRBV11-2 and TRBJ2-2; 8 bases match TRBD2. Germline CDR1 and CDR2: SGHAT and FQNNGV. V trimming: 7 bases; J trimming: 4 bases; junction bases outside the gene matches: 17. The CDR3 consists of 18 residues. The CDR3 here is CASMGGTGGPMGTGELFF. The CDR3 coding sequence is TGTGCCAGCATGGGTGGGACGGGAGGGCCAATGGGCACCGGGGAGCTGTTTTTT.

This clonotype was counted many times. The gene calls are TRBV7-2 and TRBJ1-2, with 7 bases identical to TRBD1. The junction had 7 bases not matched to a gene; V was cut back by 0 bases and J by 6 bases. The germline gives CDR1 SGHTA, CDR2 FQGNSA. The CDR3 is 15 amino acids. The CDR3 reads CASSLAHRGWNGYTF. CDR3 nucleotide sequence: TGTGCCAGCAGCTTAGCCCACAGGGGCTGGAATGGCTACACCTTC.

The rearrangement links TRBV5-1 to TRBJ1-2, with no clear D. Trimming shortened V by 0 bases and J by 2 bases, and 11 bases separated the two germline ends. The CDR3 loop spans 15 amino acids. CDR1 is SGHRS and CDR2 is YFSETQ in the germline V gene. CDR3: CASSLGGWSNYGYTF. Here the CDR3 DNA reads TGCGCCAGCAGCTTGGGCGGTTGGTCCAACTATGGCTACACCTTC. The entire variable domain, with the rest obtained from reference TRBV5-1 and TRBJ1-2, is as follows: KAGVTQTPRYLIKTRGQQVTLSCSPISGHRSVSWYQQTPGQGLQFLFEYFSETQRNKGNFPGRFSGRQFSNSRSEMNVSTLELGDSALYLCASSLGGWSNYGYTFGSGTRLTVV.

This clonotype was detected many times. The V gene is TRBV9, the J gene TRBJ2-5, with D tentatively TRBD2 (6 bases). The CDR3 runs to 14 residues. The V and J ends lost 3 bases and 5 bases respectively, with 14 bases between them. Germline V gives CDR1 SGDLS, CDR2 YYNGEE. CDR3 nucleotide sequence: TGTGCCAGCAGCGCCGATGGAGGGGTGGAGACCCAGTACTTC. Its translation is CASSADGGVETQYF.

There are a few counts of this clonotype. In DNA, the CDR3 is TGTGCCAGCCGACAGGGCGGCTCACCCCTCCACTTT. Translation gives CASRQGGSPLHF. V gene TRBV6-5 combines with J gene TRBJ1-6, with 7 nucleotides matching TRBD1. The CDR3 is 12 residues long. Trimming cost V 8 bases and J 10 bases; bases outside gene matches: 5. From germline, CDR1 is MNHEY and CDR2 SVGAGI.

This clonotype was counted ten times or more. This chain uses TRBV20-1 with TRBJ2-5, with 13 bases that match TRBD2. The CDR3 covers 14 residues. Unmatched junction bases numbered 1, after V lost 6 bases and J lost 0 bases. Germline CDR1 reads DFQATT; CDR2 reads SNEGSKA (reference sequence). Here the CDR3 reads CSAGTSGNQETQYF. CDR3 DNA: TGCAGTGCCGGGACTAGCGGGAACCAAGAGACCCAGTACTTC.

This clonotype appeared a few times. V is TRBV3-1 and J is TRBJ1-6; possibly TRBD1 for D (5 bases). The CDR3 length is 15 residues. In germline, CDR1 is LGHDT, CDR2 YNNKEL (reference sequence). Trimming took off 4 bases at V and 7 bases at J, with 14 bases between the two ends. DNA of the CDR3: TGTGCCAGCAGCCCAGAAGGGACCATCAATTCACCCCTCCACTTT. It translates to CASSPEGTINSPLHF.

This clonotype was recorded at least ten times. This sequence joins TRBV15 and TRBJ1-1; TRBD1 might be the D (5 bases). CDR3 length: 18 amino acids. V lost 0 bases and J lost 0, with 17 bases in between. CDR1 and CDR2 (germline): LNHNV, YYDKDF (reference sequence). The CDR3 DNA is TGTGCCACCAGCAGAGATTCCGCGAGACAGAGAATGAACACTGAAGCTTTCTTT. The encoded protein is CATSRDSARQRMNTEAFF.

This clonotype has a handful of counts. This chain joins TRBV9 and TRBJ2-3, with D perhaps matching TRBD1 (5 bases). This CDR3 has 15 amino acids. Germline lookup yields CDR1 SGDLS and CDR2 YYNGEE. Trimming took off 3 bases at V and 3 bases at J, with 14 bases between the two ends. The CDR3 loop reads CASSGQPAMTDTQYF. The DNA of the CDR3 is TGTGCCAGCAGCGGACAGCCTGCAATGACAGATACGCAGTATTTT.

The V call is TRBV18, the J call TRBJ2-5; no firm D call. The CDR3 sequence is 13 residues long. The germline V gene encodes CDR1 KGHSH and CDR2 LQKENI. The ends were cut back, 0 bases at V and 0 bases at J, with 2 bases in the middle. The CDR3 reads CASSPPNQETQYF. CDR3 nucleotides: TGTGCCAGCTCACCACCGAACCAAGAGACCCAGTACTTC.

There are a few counts of this clonotype. V usage is TRBV5-1 and J usage is TRBJ2-7; TRBD1 matches 12 bases. The V and J ends lost 4 bases and 7 bases, in that order; junction bases with no gene match: 12. This CDR3 comprises 16 residues. Per the germline V gene, CDR1 is SGHRS and CDR2 is YFSETQ. CDR3: CASSHSFPGQGAEQYF. The CDR3 region has the DNA TGCGCCAGCAGCCATTCCTTTCCGGGACAGGGGGCGGAGCAGTACTTC.

This sequence joins TRBV12-3 or TRBV12-4 and TRBJ1-5; TRBD1 might be the D (5 bases). The CDR3 extends over 13 amino acids. Trimming took off 3 bases at V and 9 bases at J, with 12 bases between the two ends. CDR3 region: CASSFRGLRPQHF. CDR3 nucleotides: TGTGCCAGCAGTTTTAGGGGTCTGCGGCCCCAGCATTTT.

CDR3 bases: TGCGCCAGCAGCCCCCGGAGGACAGGGGGCACAGATACGCAGTATTTT. It is translated as CASSPRRTGGTDTQYF. The chain recombines TRBV5-1 with TRBJ2-3, with 9 bases fitting TRBD1. This CDR3 comprises 16 residues. Trimming took 4 bases from V and 1 from J; bases not matched to a gene: 7. Per the germline V gene, CDR1 is SGHRS and CDR2 is YFSETQ.

Ten or more counts support this clonotype. This sequence joins TRBV7-6 and TRBJ2-7, with 7 bases identical to TRBD2. Germline CDR1 reads SGHVS; CDR2 reads FNYEAQ. After removal of 1 base from V and 3 bases from J, the junction contained 3 bases not matched to a gene. This CDR3 spans 14 amino acids. CDR3 bases: TGTGCCAGCAGCTTAGTCCCGGGGGGCTACGAGCAGTACTTC. It codes for CASSLVPGGYEQYF.

This clonotype was detected ten times or more. The chain couples TRBV6-5 to TRBJ2-1; D might be TRBD2 (5 bases). The CDR3 runs to 14 residues. Looked up from germline, CDR1 is MNHEY and CDR2 is SVGAGI. The germline V and J ends were trimmed by 4 bases and 9 bases, with 16 bases remaining between them. The CDR3 DNA sequence: TGTGCCAGCAGTTCTTACCAATCTGGAGGTGAGCAGTTCTTC. Translation gives CASSSYQSGGEQFF.

The rearrangement joins TRBV18 to TRBJ2-3; D possibly uses TRBD1 or TRBD2 (5 bases each). The CDR3 length is 15 residues. CDR1 is KGHSH, CDR2 LQKENI, per germline. V lost 2 bases and J 4 bases, leaving 13 bases between the germline ends. CDR3 DNA sequence: TGTGCCAGCTCACCAACGGCAGGGAGTGCAGATACGCAGTATTTT. Amino acid sequence: CASSPTAGSADTQYF.

The chain recombines TRBV6-4 with TRBJ2-6; D call uncertain. V lost 5 bases and J lost 0, with 5 bases in between. The CDR3 runs 14 residues. Germline loops: CDR1 MRHNA, CDR2 SNTAGT. The CDR3 sequence is CASSQNSGANVLTF. CDR3 bases: TGTGCCAGCAGTCAAAACTCTGGGGCCAACGTCCTGACTTTC.

This clonotype was counted only a few times. The chain employs TRBV3-1 and TRBJ2-1, with TRBD2 matching over 15 bases. V lost 6 bases to trimming and J lost 5 bases; unmatched junction nucleotides: 2. Germline V gene sequence: CDR1 LGHDT, CDR2 YNNKEL (reference sequence). There are 15 residues in the CDR3. The CDR3 reads CASRRTSGRDNEQFF. CDR3 nucleotide sequence: TGTGCCAGCAGAAGGACTAGCGGGAGGGACAATGAGCAGTTCTTC.

This clonotype has only a few counts. At one of its ends the junction is not consistent with the germline gene, which may arise from a read error. V usage is TRBV7-7 and J usage is TRBJ2-2; possibly TRBD1 for D (5 bases). Germline V gene lookup returns CDR1 SSHAT and CDR2 FNYEAQ (reference sequence). The length of the CDR3 is 16 residues. CDR3 in DNA: TGTGCTAGCAGCTTAACAGGCGGAGTGAACACCGGGGAGCTGTTTTTT. This codes for CASSLTGGVNTGELFF.

In this sample, this clonotype turned up many times. This chain joins TRBV7-8 and TRBJ2-3; 7 nucleotides line up with TRBD1. With V trimmed by 0 bases and J by 2 bases, 5 bases remained unmatched. The CDR3 is made up of 16 amino acids. The germline CDR1 and CDR2 sequences are SGHVS and FQNEAQ. CDR3 sequence: CASSLAARGNTDTQYF. CDR3 sequence (DNA): TGTGCCAGCAGCTTAGCCGCCAGGGGGAACACAGATACGCAGTATTTT.

The sample holds a few counts of this clonotype. The J gene is TRBJ2-1, the V gene TRBV6-2 or TRBV6-3; possible D gene TRBD1, 6 bases. Germline CDR1 reads MNHEY; CDR2 reads SVGEGT. CDR3 length: 16 residues. V was shortened by 2 bases and J by 5 bases, with 16 bases between the two germline ends. The CDR3 bases are TGTGCCAGCAGTTACGTTTTAACAGGGTCCGACAATGAGCAGTTCTTC. It is translated as CASSYVLTGSDNEQFF.

This clonotype was counted ten times or more. The chain links TRBV29-1 to TRBJ2-2, with D possibly being TRBD1 or TRBD2 (6 bases each). Trimming removed 6 bases at V and 8 bases at J, with 13 bases between. This CDR3 spans 12 amino acids. CDR1 and CDR2 from the germline V gene are SQVTM and ANQGSEA. The CDR3 sequence is CSVEGHLGELFF. The CDR3 DNA sequence: TGCAGCGTGGAGGGACACCTAGGGGAGCTGTTTTTT.

DNA of the CDR3: TGTGCCAGCTCAAGTCAGGTTCCGAGGTCGGGCTACACCTTC. Translated: CASSSQVPRSGYTF. V is TRBV18 and J is TRBJ1-2, with D unresolved. CDR1 is KGHSH, CDR2 LQKENI, per germline. Between the trimmed V and J ends, which lost 5 bases and 8 bases, there was a span of 18 bases. CDR3 length: 14 residues.

The V and J genes are TRBV18 and TRBJ2-5; the match to TRBD1 covers 7 bases. Germline V gives CDR1 KGHSH, CDR2 LQKENI. The CDR3 is made up of 14 amino acids. Trimming cost V 3 bases and J 1 base; bases outside gene matches: 2. This chain's CDR3 is CASSPGQLQETQYF. DNA for the CDR3: TGTGCCAGCTCACCGGGACAGCTCCAAGAGACCCAGTACTTC.

Only a few counts were recorded for this clonotype. The chain carries TRBV5-4 and TRBJ1-2; 7 nucleotides agree with TRBD1. Germline CDR1 SGHNT, CDR2 YYREEE (reference sequence). V lost 3 bases, J lost 1 base, and 3 bases stayed unmatched. This CDR3 has 14 amino acids. The CDR3 DNA sequence: TGTGCCAGCAGCTCCGGGACAGTTAACTATGGCTACACCTTC. This codes for CASSSGTVNYGYTF.

This clonotype occurred a few times. The chain has TRBV20-1 and TRBJ1-4; no firm D call. The CDR3 loop spans 14 amino acids. Germline CDR1 and CDR2: DFQATT and SNEGSKA (reference sequence). V dropped 0 bases and J dropped 0 bases, with 5 bases sitting between them. CDR3 region: CSAREGTTNEKLFF. The CDR3 DNA is TGCAGTGCTAGAGAGGGAACAACTAATGAAAAACTGTTTTTT.

The chain carries TRBV7-6 and TRBJ2-2, with 15 positions matching TRBD2. Germline values: CDR1 SGHVS, CDR2 FNYEAQ. V gave up 10 bases and J gave up 5 bases; unmatched junction bases: 2. The CDR3 sequence is 14 residues long. CDR3 DNA: TGTGCCACCGGGACTAGCGGGGGGACCGGGGAGCTGTTTTTT. It yields the protein CATGTSGGTGELFF.

This clonotype was detected ten times or more. V is TRBV4-3 and J is TRBJ2-2; TRBD1 matches 10 bases. There are 15 residues in the CDR3. V was clipped by 1 base and J by 5 bases; unmatched bases: 1. CDR1 and CDR2 (germline): LGHNA, YSLEER. CDR3 sequence (DNA): TGCGCCAGCAGCCAAGGGACAGGGGGAACCGGGGAGCTGTTTTTT. It encodes CASSQGTGGTGELFF.